Reported below is one TCR beta chain. The entry originates in a study of blood T cell repertoires in COVID-19. Turning to the study itself: There were acute and convalescent COVID-19 samples, and they came from the United States, Italy and Spain. Sample material is recorded as cDNA or gDNA derived from T cells, B-cell-depleted T cells, or PBMCs.

V was shortened by 5 bases and J by 6 bases, with 16 bases between the two germline ends. Germline values: CDR1 LGHDT, CDR2 YNNKEL (reference sequence). This CDR3 has 15 residues. TCRdb's table, derived via immunoSEQ multiplex PCR, lists solely in-frame clones and lacks some. The sample shows roughly 190,000 clones, 80% to 95% of them seen only once. The genes are TRBV3-1 (or the pseudogene TRBV3-2) and TRBJ1-4; D perhaps matches TRBD1 (5 bases). This clonotype was sampled from a man between 50 and 59 years old with acute or convalescent COVID-19. Sequencing input: peripheral blood. CDR3 in DNA: TGTGCCAGCAGCTTTAGACAGCTTTGGGATGAAAAACTGTTTTTT. This codes for CASSFRQLWDEKLFF.